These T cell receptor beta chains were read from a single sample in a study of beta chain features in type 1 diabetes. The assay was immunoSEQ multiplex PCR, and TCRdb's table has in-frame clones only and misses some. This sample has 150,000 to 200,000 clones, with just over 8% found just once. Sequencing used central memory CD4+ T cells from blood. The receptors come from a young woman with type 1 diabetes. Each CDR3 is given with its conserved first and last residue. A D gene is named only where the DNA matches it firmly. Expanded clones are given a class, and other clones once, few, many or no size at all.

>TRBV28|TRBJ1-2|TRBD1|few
TGTGCCAGCAGGTCCGACAGGGGGGGAGGAGGATATGGCTACACCTTC
CASRSDRGGGGYGYTF
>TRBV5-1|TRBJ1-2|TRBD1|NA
TGCGCCAGCAGCCCGGGACAGAATTCTAACTATGGCTACACCTTC
CASSPGQNSNYGYTF
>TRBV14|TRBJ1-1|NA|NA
TGTGCCAGCAGCCATCCTTCTATGAACACTGAAGCTTTCTTT
CASSHPSMNTEAFF
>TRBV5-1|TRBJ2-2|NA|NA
TGCGCCAGCAGCTTGGCACAGACAAACACCGGGGAGCTGTTTTTT
CASSLAQTNTGELFF
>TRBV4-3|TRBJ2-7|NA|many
TGCGCCAGCAGCGAACGGACAGACTCCGGGCAGTACTTC
CASSERTDSGQYF
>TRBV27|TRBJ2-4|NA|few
TGTGCCGTACAGCCTCTTTTTCCCAAAAACATTCAGTACTTC
CAVQPLFPKNIQYF
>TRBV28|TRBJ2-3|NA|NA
TGTGCCAGCAGTTTACCCCCGGGGAGCACAGATACGCAGTATTTT
CASSLPPGSTDTQYF
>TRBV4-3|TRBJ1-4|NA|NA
TGCGCCAGCAGCCAAGATTGGCGCCCGGGGGAAAAACTGTTTTTT
CASSQDWRPGEKLFF
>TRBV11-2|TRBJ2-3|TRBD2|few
TGTGCCAGCAATCGTCATAGCGGGGGGGCCGGAGATACGCAGTATTTT
CASNRHSGGAGDTQYF
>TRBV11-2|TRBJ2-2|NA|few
TGTGCCAGCAGCTTAGAGAGACAGTTCGGGGAGCTGTTTTTT
CASSLERQFGELFF
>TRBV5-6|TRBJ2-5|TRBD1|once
TGTGCCAGCAGCTTCCTGACAGGGCAAGAGCCCCAGTACTTC
CASSFLTGQEPQYF
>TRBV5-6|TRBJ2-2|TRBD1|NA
TGTGCCAGCAGCTTTATACAGGGGACCGGGGAGCTGTTTTTT
CASSFIQGTGELFF
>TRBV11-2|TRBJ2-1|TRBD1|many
TGTGCCAGCAGCAAACAGGGGAACAATGAGCAGTTCTTC
CASSKQGNNEQFF
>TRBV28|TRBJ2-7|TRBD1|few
TGTGCCAGCAGAAGGGGGCTAGGTGAATACGAGCAGTACTTC
CASRRGLGEYEQYF
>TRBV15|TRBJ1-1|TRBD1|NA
TGTGCCACCAGCAGACCCTGGACAGGGGCCGGGAACACTGAAGCTTTCTTT
CATSRPWTGAGNTEAFF
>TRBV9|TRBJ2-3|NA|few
TGTGCCAGCAGCGTAGCTGCGCCGGATACGCAGTATTTT
CASSVAAPDTQYF
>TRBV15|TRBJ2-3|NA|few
TGTGCCACCAGCATATCAAGCGCCGGGACGCAGTATTTT
CATSISSAGTQYF
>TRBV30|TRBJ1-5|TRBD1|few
TGTGCCTGGAGTCGGGGACAGGGGACTCAGCCCCAGCATTTT
CAWSRGQGTQPQHF
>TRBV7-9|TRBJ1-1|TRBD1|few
TGTGCCAGCAGTCGAACAGGGGGGAACACTGAAGCTTTCTTT
CASSRTGGNTEAFF
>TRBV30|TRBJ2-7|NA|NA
TGTGCCTGGAGCCCATTGGGTGCCAGGGACTACGAGCAGTACTTC
CAWSPLGARDYEQYF
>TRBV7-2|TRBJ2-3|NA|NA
TGTGCCAGCAGCACACGACTAGGGAACACAGATACGCAGTATTTT
CASSTRLGNTDTQYF
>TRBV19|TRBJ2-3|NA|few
TGTGCCAGTAGTATCCGGGGCAGGGGAGATACGCAGTATTTT
CASSIRGRGDTQYF
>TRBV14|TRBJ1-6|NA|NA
TGTGCCAGCAGCCAAGTCTCCTCACCCCTCCACTTT
CASSQVSSPLHF
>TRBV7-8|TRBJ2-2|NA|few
TGTGCCAGCAGCTTACGCACAGGAACGAACACCGGGGAGCTGTTTTTT
CASSLRTGTNTGELFF
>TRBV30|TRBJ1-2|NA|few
TGTGCCTGGGACATTCGGAACTATGGCTACACCTTC
CAWDIRNYGYTF
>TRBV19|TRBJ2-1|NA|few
TGTGCCAGTAGTAACAGGAGAAATGAGCAGTTCTTC
CASSNRRNEQFF
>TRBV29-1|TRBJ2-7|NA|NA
TGCAGCGCTGGGGCCGCCTCCTACGAGCAGTACTTC
CSAGAASYEQYF
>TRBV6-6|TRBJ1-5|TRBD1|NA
TGTGCCAGCAGGCCTCCGTGGGCAGGGGGGCAGCCCCAGCATTTT
CASRPPWAGGQPQHF
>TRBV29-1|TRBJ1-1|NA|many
TGCAGCGTTCCGAGAGGGGGGAACACTGAAGCTTTCTTT
CSVPRGGNTEAFF
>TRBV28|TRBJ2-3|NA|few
TGTGCCAGCATCGATGTACAGTACACAGATACGCAGTATTTT
CASIDVQYTDTQYF
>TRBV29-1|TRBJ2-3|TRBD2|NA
TGCAGCGTGGACGGTAGCGGGGGGGCTAGAGATACGCAGTATTTT
CSVDGSGGARDTQYF
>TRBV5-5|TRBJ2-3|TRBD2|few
TGTGCCAGCAGCCCCCGGACTAGCGGGACGGGAGATACGCAGTATTTT
CASSPRTSGTGDTQYF
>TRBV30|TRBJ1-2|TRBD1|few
TGTGCCTGGAGTGCTGACAGGGGCTATGGCTACACCTTC
CAWSADRGYGYTF
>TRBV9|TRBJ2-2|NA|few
TGTGCCAGCAGCCTAGGACAGCTGAACACCGGGGAGCTGTTTTTT
CASSLGQLNTGELFF
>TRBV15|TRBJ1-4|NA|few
TGTGCCACCCTACTTCGGGGAGCAACTAATGAAAAACTGTTTTTT
CATLLRGATNEKLFF
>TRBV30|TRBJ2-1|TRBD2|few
TGTGCCTGGAGTGTCGGTGCGGGAGGGCGGGGGTCCTACAATGAGCAGTTCTTC
CAWSVGAGGRGSYNEQFF
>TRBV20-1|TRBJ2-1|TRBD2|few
TGCAGTGCTTTGCGGGGGTATGAGCAGTTCTTC
CSALRGYEQFF
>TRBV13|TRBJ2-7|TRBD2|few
TGTGCCAGCAGCCTTCGCTGGACTAGCGGGAGCTACGAGCAGTACTTC
CASSLRWTSGSYEQYF
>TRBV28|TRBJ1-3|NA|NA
TGTGCCAGCAGTTTATCGCATGGACTGGGAAACACCATATATTTT
CASSLSHGLGNTIYF
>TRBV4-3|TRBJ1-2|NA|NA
TGCGCCAGCAGCCGGGGGTCGGGGGGGGTAAACTATGGCTACACCTTC
CASSRGSGGVNYGYTF
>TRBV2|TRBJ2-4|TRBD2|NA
TGTGCCAGCAGTACAGGACTAGCGGGGGGGCTTGGAAACATTCAGTACTTC
CASSTGLAGGLGNIQYF